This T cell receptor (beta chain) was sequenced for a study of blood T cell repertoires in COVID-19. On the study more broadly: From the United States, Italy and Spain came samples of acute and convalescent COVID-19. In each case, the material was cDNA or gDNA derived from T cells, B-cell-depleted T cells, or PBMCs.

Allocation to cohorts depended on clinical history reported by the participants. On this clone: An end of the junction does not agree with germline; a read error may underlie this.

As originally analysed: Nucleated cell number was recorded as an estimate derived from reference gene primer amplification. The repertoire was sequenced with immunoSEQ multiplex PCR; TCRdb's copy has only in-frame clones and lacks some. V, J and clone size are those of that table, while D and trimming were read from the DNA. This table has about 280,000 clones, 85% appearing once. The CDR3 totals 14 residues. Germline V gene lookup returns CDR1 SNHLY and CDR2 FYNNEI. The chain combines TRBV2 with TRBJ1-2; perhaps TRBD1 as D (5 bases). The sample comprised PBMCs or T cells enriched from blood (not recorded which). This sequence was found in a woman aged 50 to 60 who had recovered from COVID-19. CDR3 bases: TGTGCCAGCAGTATCATGAGGACAAACTACGGCTACACCTTC. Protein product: CASSIMRTNYGYTF.